The 27 T cell receptor beta chains below were found in one sample sequenced in a study of blood T cell repertoires in COVID-19. Only in-frame clones appear in the TCRdb table, and some are missing; sequencing was by immunoSEQ multiplex PCR. This table holds 300,000 to 350,000 clones, 88% found once. The specimen was PBMCs or T cells enriched from blood (not recorded which). The origin of the receptors is a man aged 25 to 40 who had recovered from COVID-19.

The chain uses TRBV7-2 and TRBJ1-2; no clear D gene. The V and J ends lost 1 base and 2 bases respectively, with 11 bases between them. CDR1 is SGHTA and CDR2 is FQGNSA in the germline V gene. The CDR3 has 15 amino acids. The CDR3 spells CASSLVQWLNYGYTF. The CDR3, as DNA: TGTGCCAGCAGCTTAGTACAGTGGCTGAACTATGGCTACACCTTC.

The chain recombines TRBV7-2 with TRBJ2-1; the match to TRBD2 covers 13 bases. Germline V CDR1 and CDR2: SGHTA, FQGNSA. CDR3 length: 14 residues. The J segment lost 15 bases and the V segment lost 2 bases, leaving 7 bases of the junction unmatched. CDR3 nucleotides: TGTGCCAGCAGCTTAACTAGCGGGGGGGCCGTTAGGTTCTTC. Residues: CASSLTSGGAVRFF.

This clone has more than one count but fewer than ten. The chain is built from TRBV3-1 (or the pseudogene TRBV3-2) and TRBJ2-7; tentatively, D is TRBD1 (5 bases). Germline-derived CDR1 and CDR2 are LGHDT and YNNKEL (reference sequence). V lost 6 bases and J lost 4, with 10 bases in between. This CDR3 contains 12 residues. The CDR3 nucleotides are TGTGCCAGCAGTTCCCAGGGATACGAGCAGTACTTC. It codes for CASSSQGYEQYF.

The chain combines TRBV9 with TRBJ2-1, with 7 bases lining up with TRBD1. The V and J ends lost 0 bases and 7 bases, in that order; junction bases with no gene match: 4. Germline V gives CDR1 SGDLS, CDR2 YYNGEE. The CDR3 has 14 residues. The CDR3 sequence is CASSVGTGLNEQFF. CDR3 bases: TGTGCCAGCAGCGTAGGGACAGGTTTGAATGAGCAGTTCTTC. Full variable domain (remainder filled in from reference TRBV9 and TRBJ2-1): DSGVTQTPKHLITATGQRVTLRCSPRSGDLSVYWYQQSLDQGLQFLIQYYNGEERAKGNILERFSAQQFPDLHSELNLSSLELGDSALYFCASSVGTGLNEQFFGPGTRLTVL.

The chain has TRBV19 and TRBJ1-2; 8 positions agree with TRBD1. Trimming removed 5 bases from V and 8 bases from J; junction bases left unmatched: 7. This CDR3 is 13 amino acids long. The V gene's germline CDR1 is LNHDA and CDR2 SQIVND (reference sequence). CDR3 residues: CASSPDRVTGYTF. For the CDR3, the DNA is TGTGCCAGTAGTCCGGACAGGGTCACCGGCTACACCTTC.

This chain links TRBV27 with TRBJ2-7; 8 bases are shared with TRBD1. The germline CDR1 and CDR2 sequences are MNHEY and SMNVEV (reference sequence). V was pared by 5 bases and J by 3 bases, with 6 bases of the junction left unmatched. CDR3 length: 14 residues. For the CDR3, the DNA is TGTGCCAGCAGTATGGGACAGGACCACTACGAGCAGTACTTC. Protein sequence: CASSMGQDHYEQYF.

The chain combines TRBV11-2 with TRBJ2-7, with D possibly matching TRBD1 (6 bases). Germline V gene data show CDR1 as SGHAT and CDR2 as FQNNGV. V was pared by 5 bases and J by 4 bases, with 15 bases between. This CDR3 is 14 amino acids long. Here the CDR3 reads CASSPSQGNYEQYF. The CDR3 nucleotides are TGTGCCAGCAGCCCATCACAGGGAAATTACGAGCAGTACTTC.

J is TRBJ2-1 and V is TRBV2; 8 bases align to TRBD2. This CDR3 has 16 residues. The J segment lost 3 bases and the V segment lost 3 bases, leaving 7 bases of the junction unmatched. Looked up from germline, CDR1 is SNHLY and CDR2 is FYNNEI. Here the CDR3 DNA reads TGTGCCAGCAGTGAGGTAAAGCGGGGGAACTACAATGAGCAGTTCTTC. It yields the protein CASSEVKRGNYNEQFF.

This rearrangement joins TRBV28 to TRBJ2-7; D unresolved. With 2 bases removed from V and 2 bases from J, the gap between germline ends came to 4 bases. There are 12 residues in the CDR3. CDR1 and CDR2 (germline): MDHEN, SYDVKM. The CDR3 region has the DNA TGTGCCAGCAGTTTAGAGGCCTACGAGCAGTACTTC. As protein: CASSLEAYEQYF.

The chain recombines TRBV2 with TRBJ1-6, with D unclear. The CDR3 length is 12 residues. The germline CDR1 and CDR2 sequences are SNHLY and FYNNEI. Trimming removed 6 bases from V and 5 bases from J, with 5 bases in between. The CDR3 spells CASSVDNSPLHF. CDR3 nucleotide sequence: TGTGCCAGCAGCGTAGATAATTCACCCCTCCACTTT.

This chain links TRBV9 with TRBJ2-5, with 10 positions matching TRBD1. The CDR3 totals 13 residues. V shed 4 bases and J 5 bases; nucleotides not matched to a gene: 2. Germline assignment: CDR1 SGDLS and CDR2 YYNGEE. Here the CDR3 DNA reads TGTGCCAGCAGCACGGGACAGGGGGAGACCCAGTACTTC. This sequence encodes CASSTGQGETQYF. The full variable domain, rest sourced from reference TRBV9 and TRBJ2-5, is DSGVTQTPKHLITATGQRVTLRCSPRSGDLSVYWYQQSLDQGLQFLIQYYNGEERAKGNILERFSAQQFPDLHSELNLSSLELGDSALYFCASSTGQGETQYFGPGTRLLVL.

The gene calls are TRBV2 and TRBJ2-7; 13 bases fit TRBD2. CDR3 size: 17 residues. Germline lookup yields CDR1 SNHLY and CDR2 FYNNEI. V was pared by 7 bases and J by 0 bases, with 9 bases of the junction left unmatched. Written as DNA, the CDR3 is TGTGCCAGCAAAGGGACTAGCGGGGATTCGAGCTCCTACGAGCAGTACTTC. Encoded protein: CASKGTSGDSSSYEQYF.

The J gene is TRBJ2-7, the V gene TRBV12-2; the D call of TRBD2 is as the table states it, not checked on the DNA. TRBV12-2 counts as a pseudogene. The CDR3 is made up of 15 amino acids. The CDR3 loop reads CASPSRPPGSYEQYF. Here the CDR3 DNA reads TGTGCAAGTCCCTCCCGCCCCCCGGGTTCCTACGAGCAGTACTTC.

The rearrangement links TRBV25-1 to TRBJ1-3, with D perhaps matching TRBD1 (6 bases). The CDR3 consists of 15 residues. Trimming took 3 bases from V and 4 from J, leaving 13 bases between them. Germline V gene lookup returns CDR1 MGHDK and CDR2 SYGVNS. CDR3 in amino acids: CASSEGGLAGNTIYF. The DNA for the CDR3 is TGTGCCAGCAGTGAGGGGGGGCTTGCGGGAAACACCATATATTTT.

The V call is TRBV19, the J call TRBJ2-7, with D perhaps TRBD1 (6 bases). Trimming stripped 5 bases from V and 4 bases from J, with 12 bases between. This CDR3 is built from 13 residues. Germline V gene data show CDR1 as LNHDA and CDR2 as SQIVND (reference sequence). CDR3 in DNA: TGTGCCAGTAGTCTCCAGGGGTTTTACGAGCAGTACTTC. It translates to CASSLQGFYEQYF.

V is TRBV30 and J is TRBJ2-7, with a tentative D call TRBD2 (5 bases). The V end was cut by 0 bases, the J end by 2 bases, with 8 bases between. The germline gives CDR1 GTSNPN, CDR2 SVGIG (reference sequence). The CDR3 has 13 residues. Written as DNA, the CDR3 is TGTGCCTGGAGTGTAGACGGGACCTACGAGCAGTACTTC. It specifies CAWSVDGTYEQYF.

The chain links TRBV28 to TRBJ1-4; tentatively, D is TRBD1 (6 bases). The CDR3 is 14 amino acids. Germline V gives CDR1 MDHEN, CDR2 SYDVKM. V lost 4 bases, J lost 5 bases, and 11 bases lay in between. The CDR3 coding sequence is TGTGCCAGCAGTTCCGGGACACAGAATGAAAAACTGTTTTTT. It encodes CASSSGTQNEKLFF. Filled out from reference TRBV28 and TRBJ1-4, the complete variable domain reads DVKVTQSSRYLVKRTGEKVFLECVQDMDHENMFWYRQDPGLGLRLIYFSYDVKMKEKGDIPEGYSVSREKKERFSLILESASTNQTSMYLCASSSGTQNEKLFFGSGTQLSVL.

This clone has just one count. The chain carries TRBV5-8 and TRBJ2-5, with no clear D. This CDR3 has 14 residues. Deletions cut 2 bases from V and 0 bases from J, with 8 bases between. Germline assignment: CDR1 SGHTS and CDR2 YDEGEE. CDR3 in DNA: TGTGCCAGCAGCTTACCCAGAAACCAAGAGACCCAGTACTTC. Its protein is CASSLPRNQETQYF.

CDR3 region: CASSERGSSTDTQYF. The CDR3 nucleotides read TGCGCCAGCAGCGAGCGGGGCTCTAGCACAGATACGCAGTATTTT. This chain joins TRBV5-1 and TRBJ2-3; TRBD2 matches 7 bases. This CDR3 is 15 amino acids long. Germline CDR1 reads SGHRS; CDR2 reads YFSETQ. V was pared by 4 bases and J by 0 bases, with 5 bases of the junction left unmatched.

This chain connects TRBV4-1 to TRBJ2-3; TRBD1 aligns across 9 bases. The CDR3 extends over 17 amino acids. Trimming removed 1 base from V and 0 bases from J; junction bases left unmatched: 5. Germline assignment: CDR1 MGHRA and CDR2 YSYEKL. CDR3 amino acids: CASSQAPGTGSTDTQYF. In DNA, the CDR3 is TGCGCCAGCAGCCAAGCCCCCGGGACAGGGAGCACAGATACGCAGTATTTT.

The CDR3 here is CASSVVPGDRNIQYF. CDR3 DNA: TGTGCCAGCAGCGTAGTCCCAGGGGATAGAAACATTCAGTACTTC. This sequence joins TRBV9 and TRBJ2-4; D is perhaps TRBD1 (6 bases). Germline V gene data show CDR1 as SGDLS and CDR2 as YYNGEE. The V end lost 0 bases, the J end lost 6 bases, and 13 bases lay between the germline ends. The CDR3 runs 15 residues. Combining the CDR3 with reference TRBV9 and TRBJ2-4 gives the whole variable domain DSGVTQTPKHLITATGQRVTLRCSPRSGDLSVYWYQQSLDQGLQFLIQYYNGEERAKGNILERFSAQQFPDLHSELNLSSLELGDSALYFCASSVVPGDRNIQYFGAGTRLSVL.

The chain joins TRBV9 to TRBJ2-3; 11 positions agree with TRBD2. The CDR3 consists of 12 residues. V lost 3 bases to trimming and J lost 10 bases; unmatched junction nucleotides: 1. The germline CDR1 and CDR2 sequences are SGDLS and YYNGEE. CDR3 in amino acids: CASSATSGAQYF. Here the CDR3 DNA reads TGTGCCAGCAGCGCGACTAGCGGGGCGCAGTATTTT.

The chain links TRBV19 to TRBJ1-6, with D possibly matching TRBD1 (5 bases). Germline lookup yields CDR1 LNHDA and CDR2 SQIVND (reference sequence). This CDR3 is 14 amino acids long. Trimming stripped 9 bases from V and 5 bases from J, with 14 bases between. The CDR3 sequence: CASHLGRDNSPLHF. The CDR3 bases are TGTGCCAGCCATCTGGGGCGCGATAATTCACCCCTCCACTTT.

In DNA form, the CDR3 reads TGTGCCAGCAGCTTAACCCAAGGAGGTGGAAACACCATATATTTT. Its protein product is CASSLTQGGGNTIYF. The V and J genes are TRBV7-8 and TRBJ1-3; D not certain. CDR3 length: 15 residues. Trimming cost V 2 bases and J 3 bases, with 11 bases left between them. Germline loops: CDR1 SGHVS, CDR2 FQNEAQ.

CDR3 nucleotide sequence: TGTGCCAGCAGCAAAAAGCACTCAGCGTTGACAGATACGCAGTATTTT. Its protein is CASSKKHSALTDTQYF. This chain joins TRBV6-2 or TRBV6-3 and TRBJ2-3, with unresolved D. The CDR3 totals 16 residues. Trimming took 6 bases from V and 3 from J, leaving 19 bases between them. Germline V lookup: CDR1 MNHEY, CDR2 SVGEGT.

The chain employs TRBV4-2 and TRBJ1-2; D may be TRBD1 (5 bases). The V gene lost 0 bases and the J gene lost 6 bases, with 17 bases spanning the gap. Germline V gives CDR1 LGHNA, CDR2 YNFKEQ. There are 16 residues in the CDR3. The CDR3 DNA reads TGTGCCAGCAGCCAAGATCGGGGAGGGGAGGCCAATGGCTACACCTTC. This codes for CASSQDRGGEANGYTF.

This clone was seen once. The CDR3 here is CASRKGTGGNEKLFF. The CDR3 DNA reads as TGTGCCAGCAGGAAGGGAACAGGGGGCAATGAAAAACTGTTTTTT. The chain has TRBV2 and TRBJ1-4; 9 nucleotides line up with TRBD1. The CDR3 contains 15 residues. Germline V gene data show CDR1 as SNHLY and CDR2 as FYNNEI. V shed 6 bases, J shed 5 bases, and the junction held 7 bases outside the gene matches.